This TCR beta chain was identified in a study of CD8 T cells in Susac syndrome. Sequencing of TCR beta was performed on blood CD8+ and CD4+ T cells. Isolation of CD8+ and CD4+ T cells was performed negatively, whereas enrichment of TEMRA cells was done by FACS. Comments on this clonotype: Its antigen is as yet unknown.

Reverse transcription of about 0.5 to 1 ug RNA was carried out with random hexamers. Amplification of TCR beta CDR3 by immunoSEQ multiplex PCR spanned 54 Vbeta and 13 Jbeta. A single record per CDR3 protein comes from TCRdb applying MiXCR to the immunoSEQ multiplex PCR reads. The sample includes some 300,000 distinct CDR3 sequences, roughly 81% of them seen just once. Trimming at V came to 3 bases and at J to 6 bases, leaving 14 bases not matched to a gene. Per germline, CDR1 SGDLS and CDR2 YYNGEE. The CDR3 sequence is 17 residues long. Study-level results: The study acknowledged a relatively small number of individuals in its TCR sequencing and HLA analysis.

The sequence was collected from a human donor with multiple sclerosis. The source material was CD8+ T cells from PBMCs. The V and J genes are TRBV9 and TRBJ2-2, with 7 bases identical to TRBD2. CDR3 sequence (DNA): TGTGCCAGCAGCGGCCGAACCGGGACTAACTCCGCCGGGGAGCTGTTTTTT. Residues: CASSGRTGTNSAGELFF.